The 20 T cell receptor beta chains reported below all come from one sample, sequenced in a study of T cell repertoires in cytomegalovirus infection. TCRdb re-called the reads through MiXCR, storing one row per CDR3 protein. This repertoire shows under 600,000 distinct CDR3 sequences, 15% to 20% found once; its top ten account for approximately 24%. What was sequenced was CD8+ T cells from PBMCs. These receptors originate from a human donor in good health (CMV status not recorded). Some clones in this sample may be carry-over from other donors' samples.

The chain recombines TRBV20-1 with TRBJ2-7; D remains ambiguous. CDR1 and CDR2 (germline): DFQATT, SNEGSKA (reference sequence). The CDR3 sequence is 13 residues long. Trimming left V 3 bases short and J 1 base short, with 10 bases between. In DNA, the CDR3 is TGCAGTGCTAGTGACCGGCCTTCCTACGAGCAGTACTTC. This sequence encodes CSASDRPSYEQYF.

The chain recombines TRBV9 with TRBJ2-2, with D possibly being TRBD1 or TRBD2 (5 bases each). Germline loops: CDR1 SGDLS, CDR2 YYNGEE. CDR3 length equals 14 residues. The ends were cut back, 7 bases at V and 6 bases at J, with 16 bases in the middle. The CDR3 coding sequence is TGTGCCAGCGGTATGGACGTGGGGGCCGGGGAGCTGTTTTTT. Its protein product is CASGMDVGAGELFF.

This clonotype was recorded many times. V gene TRBV6-5 combines with J gene TRBJ2-2; possibly TRBD1 for D (6 bases). The CDR3 spans 16 residues. V lost 0 bases to trimming and J lost 1 base, with 9 bases between them. Germline assignment: CDR1 MNHEY and CDR2 SVGAGI. The CDR3: CASSYSWTENTGELFF. The CDR3 DNA is TGTGCCAGCAGTTACTCATGGACAGAGAACACCGGGGAGCTGTTTTTT.

This clonotype was seen a handful of times. The chain couples TRBV19 to TRBJ2-1, with TRBD2 matching 7 bases. The CDR3 contains 15 residues. The V and J ends lost 0 bases and 8 bases, in that order; junction bases with no gene match: 7. The germline V gene has CDR1 LNHDA and CDR2 SQIVND (reference sequence). The CDR3 is CASSIDPTSRDEQFF. CDR3 DNA: TGTGCCAGTAGTATAGACCCGACTAGCCGCGATGAGCAGTTCTTC.

This rearrangement joins TRBV18 to TRBJ1-6; tentatively, D is TRBD1 (5 bases). The CDR3 is made up of 15 amino acids. Germline V gives CDR1 KGHSH, CDR2 LQKENI. V was trimmed by 3 bases and J by 8 bases, leaving 14 bases between them. The CDR3 region has the DNA TGTGCCAGCTCACCGGGGGATCGTTTGGATTCACCCCTCCACTTT. Its protein product is CASSPGDRLDSPLHF.

In this sample, this clonotype turned up many times. The chain combines TRBV7-2 with TRBJ1-6, with no clear D. Germline V CDR1 and CDR2: SGHTA, FQGNSA. CDR3 size: 15 residues. V dropped 3 bases and J dropped 6 bases, with 12 bases sitting between them. CDR3 sequence (DNA): TGTGCCAGCAGCTTTGGTCTTATGATTAATTCACCCCTCCACTTT. This codes for CASSFGLMINSPLHF.

In DNA, the CDR3 is TGCGCCAGCAGTGAGTCATCGGGGTTCGATGAGCAGTTCTTC. This encodes CASSESSGFDEQFF. The gene calls are TRBV10-1 and TRBJ2-1; perhaps TRBD2 as D (5 bases). There are 14 residues in the CDR3. CDR1 and CDR2 (germline): WNHNN, SYGVQD (reference sequence). V shed 0 bases and J shed 8 bases, with 11 bases lying between them.

This clonotype was seen a handful of times. The germline gene is not matched at one end of the junction; a read error may be the cause. The rearrangement joins TRBV7-9 to TRBJ1-5; perhaps TRBD1 as D (6 bases). The CDR3 has 14 amino acids. The V gene's germline CDR1 is SEHNR and CDR2 FQNEAQ (reference sequence). The CDR3 region is CASSLGGPDQPQHF. The CDR3, as DNA: TGTGCCAGCAGTTTAGGGGGGCCCGATCAGCCCCAGCATTTT.

This clonotype showed up many times. V usage is TRBV19 and J usage is TRBJ2-2, with D tentatively TRBD1 (6 bases). CDR3 length: 16 amino acids. The germline V and J ends were trimmed by 0 bases and 7 bases, with 15 bases remaining between them. The germline CDR1 and CDR2 sequences are LNHDA and SQIVND (reference sequence). The CDR3 is CASSIETNHRVGELFF. CDR3 coding DNA: TGTGCCAGTAGTATAGAGACAAACCACAGGGTCGGGGAGCTGTTTTTT.

CDR3 sequence: CASSLDRSEQYF. The CDR3 DNA reads TGTGCCAGCAGCCTGGACAGATCCGAGCAGTACTTC. This sequence joins TRBV5-4 and TRBJ2-7, with D tentatively TRBD1 (6 bases). This CDR3 spans 12 amino acids. Deletions cut 4 bases from V and 6 bases from J, with 11 bases between. Germline lookup yields CDR1 SGHNT and CDR2 YYREEE (reference sequence).

The chain uses TRBV20-1 and TRBJ2-7, with 7 bases matching TRBD1. J lost 10 bases, V lost 5 bases, and 8 bases had no gene match. This CDR3 spans 11 amino acids. Looked up from germline, CDR1 is DFQATT and CDR2 is SNEGSKA (reference sequence). The DNA for the CDR3 is TGCAGTGCTCGACAGGGTCGTGAACAGTACTTC. It codes for CSARQGREQYF.

This clonotype has only a few counts. The chain combines TRBV20-1 with TRBJ2-1; 8 bases are shared with TRBD2. This CDR3 comprises 15 residues. With V trimmed by 3 bases and J by 2 bases, 6 bases remained unmatched. Looked up from germline, CDR1 is DFQATT and CDR2 is SNEGSKA (reference sequence). The CDR3 region is CSASLVGRAYNEQFF. Written as DNA, the CDR3 is TGCAGTGCTAGTCTTGTCGGGAGGGCCTACAATGAGCAGTTCTTC.

The chain combines TRBV13 with TRBJ2-4; D ambiguous. V lost 4 bases, J lost 1 base, and 14 bases lay in between. Germline CDR1 PRHDT, CDR2 FYEKMQ (reference sequence). This CDR3 is 16 amino acids long. CDR3 DNA: TGTGCCAGCAGCTCGACATCCCAAGGGGCCAAAAACATTCAGTACTTC. Its protein product is CASSSTSQGAKNIQYF.

This clonotype was seen many times. The rearrangement joins TRBV6-2 or TRBV6-3 to TRBJ1-1; D unclear. V shed 0 bases and J shed 3 bases, with 14 bases lying between them. The V gene's germline CDR1 is MNHEY and CDR2 SVGEGT. This CDR3 is 16 amino acids long. The CDR3: CASSYSDQEWDTEAFF. The CDR3 nucleotides are TGTGCCAGCAGTTACTCGGACCAGGAATGGGACACTGAAGCTTTCTTT.

This clonotype was found many times. This sequence joins TRBV6-1 and TRBJ1-5; tentatively, D is TRBD1 (5 bases). The V end lost 1 base, the J end lost 7 bases, and 14 bases lay between the germline ends. CDR3 length equals 15 residues. Germline V lookup: CDR1 MNHNS, CDR2 SASEGT. The CDR3 DNA reads TGTGCCAGCAGTGAAGATATCGGGGGAGGGCAGCCCCAGCATTTT. Translation: CASSEDIGGGQPQHF.

This clonotype has a handful of counts. The gene calls are TRBV5-1 and TRBJ2-5; no definite D call. This CDR3 region has 16 residues. Germline V lookup: CDR1 SGHRS, CDR2 YFSETQ. The ends were cut back, 0 bases at V and 4 bases at J, with 16 bases in the middle. The CDR3 region has the DNA TGCGCCAGCAGCTTGGAGGGTAGACCGGTTGGAGAGACCCAGTACTTC. Translated, it gives CASSLEGRPVGETQYF.

This sequence joins TRBV28 and TRBJ1-5; D perhaps matches TRBD1 (6 bases). Germline CDR1 MDHEN, CDR2 SYDVKM. V was clipped by 3 bases and J by 0 bases, with 18 bases between them. The CDR3 contains 18 residues. The CDR3 nucleotides are TGTGCCAGCAGTTTGTGGGGGCACTCGGAGAATAGCAATCAGCCCCAGCATTTT. Translating it yields CASSLWGHSENSNQPQHF.

This clonotype was detected only a few times. The rearrangement uses TRBV5-6 and TRBJ2-2; perhaps TRBD2 as D (6 bases). The CDR3 sequence is 13 residues long. The germline gives CDR1 SGHDT, CDR2 YYEEEE. V was shortened by 5 bases and J by 5 bases, with 10 bases between the two germline ends. CDR3 sequence: CASRWDLTGELFF. In nucleotides, the CDR3 is TGTGCCAGCAGATGGGACTTGACCGGGGAGCTGTTTTTT.

The chain carries TRBV24-1 and TRBJ2-7; TRBD1 might be the D (5 bases). Germline values: CDR1 KGHDR, CDR2 SFDVKD. This CDR3 has 13 residues. Trimming pared 5 bases from V and 5 bases from J, leaving 12 bases between. CDR3 coding DNA: TGTGCCACCAGTGCCGAGGAAGGGGACGAGCAGTACTTC. It translates to CATSAEEGDEQYF.

This clonotype was seen many times. This chain connects TRBV6-5 to TRBJ2-6, with 11 nucleotides matching TRBD2. V trimming: 3 bases; J trimming: 0 bases; junction bases outside the gene matches: 10. This CDR3 has 20 residues. Germline-derived CDR1 and CDR2 are MNHEY and SVGAGI. The CDR3 region is CASSYSGTSGYSSGANVLTF. The CDR3 bases are TGTGCCAGCAGTTATTCCGGGACTAGCGGCTACAGCTCTGGGGCCAACGTCCTGACTTTC.